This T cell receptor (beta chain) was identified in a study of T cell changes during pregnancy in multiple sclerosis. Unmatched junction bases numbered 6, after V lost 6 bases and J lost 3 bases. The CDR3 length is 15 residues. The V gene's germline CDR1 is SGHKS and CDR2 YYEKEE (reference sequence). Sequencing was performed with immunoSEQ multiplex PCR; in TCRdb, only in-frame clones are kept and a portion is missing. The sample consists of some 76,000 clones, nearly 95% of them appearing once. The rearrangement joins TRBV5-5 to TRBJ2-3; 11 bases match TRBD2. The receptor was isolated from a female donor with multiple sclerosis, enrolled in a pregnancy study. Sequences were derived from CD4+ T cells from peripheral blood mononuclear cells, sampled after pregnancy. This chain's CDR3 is CASNPLAGATDTQYF. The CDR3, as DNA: TGTGCCAGCAACCCACTAGCGGGAGCAACAGATACGCAGTATTTT.